The rows below give T cell receptor beta chains drawn from one sample of a study of cytomegalovirus exposure and HLA in healthy donors. This table comes from immunoSEQ multiplex PCR, and its TCRdb copy is limited to in-frame clones, with some not included. The sample lists roughly 130,000 clones, approximately 85% seen once, with approximately 1.5% in the top ten. Source material: PBMCs. These receptors were obtained from a woman aged 25-40 years in good health and CMV-seronegative. Both conserved end residues are part of each CDR3. Each record gives: CDR3 protein, CDR3 DNA, clone size, D gene, V gene, J gene, CDR3 length. A D gene is named only where the DNA matches it firmly. Size values are once, few and many counts, or a class for expanded clones, and some rows have none.

CASSLIGGTMNTEAFF	TGTGCCAGCAGCTTAATTGGGGGGACCATGAACACTGAAGCTTTCTTT	.	.	TRBV7-3	TRBJ1-1	16
CASSPTQVYNSPLHF	TGTGCCAGCAGCCCAACACAGGTCTATAATTCACCCCTCCACTTT	.	.	TRBV11-2	TRBJ1-6	15
CASSTAQPLTGGSPLHF	TGTGCCAGCAGCACTGCCCAGCCCTTGACAGGGGGTTCACCCCTCCACTTT	.	TRBD1	TRBV4-2	TRBJ1-6	17
CASKVSSGSSYEQYF	TGTGCCAGCAAGGTATCTAGCGGGAGCTCCTACGAGCAGTACTTC	once	TRBD2	TRBV6-5	TRBJ2-7	15
CASGWTGYYGYTF	TGTGCTAGTGGTTGGACAGGGTACTATGGCTACACCTTC	.	TRBD1	TRBV12-5	TRBJ1-2	13
CASSLGQGTYEQYF	TGTGCCAGCAGTTTGGGACAGGGGACCTACGAGCAGTACTTC	.	TRBD1	TRBV27	TRBJ2-7	14
CASRGKRDTGEYNEQFF	TGTGCCAGCAGGGGGAAGCGAGACACAGGGGAATACAATGAGCAGTTCTTC	.	TRBD1	TRBV7-3	TRBJ2-1	17
CASSLRPGGATEAFF	TGTGCCAGCAGCTTAAGGCCAGGGGGAGCGACTGAAGCTTTCTTT	.	TRBD1	TRBV11-2	TRBJ1-1	15
CASTGTENYGYTF	TGTGCCAGCACCGGGACAGAGAACTATGGCTACACCTTC	.	TRBD1	TRBV2	TRBJ1-2	13
CASSSPSGTGELFF	TGTGCCAGCAGTTCCCCCTCAGGCACCGGGGAGCTGTTTTTT	.	.	TRBV28	TRBJ2-2	14
CASSLAGASGELFF	TGTGCCAGCAGCTTAGCGGGGGCCTCGGGGGAGCTGTTTTTT	.	.	TRBV7-3	TRBJ2-2	14
CASSVTDTQYF	TGCGCCAGCAGTGTAACAGATACGCAGTATTTT	.	.	TRBV10-2	TRBJ2-3	11
CASSPPGQGLTEAFF	TGTGCCAGCTCACCACCGGGACAGGGTTTGACTGAAGCTTTCTTT	.	TRBD1	TRBV18	TRBJ1-1	15
CASSLGGGQGHYGYTF	TGTGCCAGCAGCTTGGGGGGTGGACAGGGGCACTATGGCTACACCTTC	.	TRBD1	TRBV5-4	TRBJ1-2	16
CASRRDSAETQYF	TGCGCCAGCCGCCGGGACTCGGCAGAGACCCAGTACTTC	.	.	TRBV5-1	TRBJ2-5	13
CASSRAGTSLIEQFF	TGCGCCAGCAGCCGCGCCGGGACTAGCCTAATTGAGCAGTTCTTC	.	TRBD2	TRBV5-1	TRBJ2-1	15